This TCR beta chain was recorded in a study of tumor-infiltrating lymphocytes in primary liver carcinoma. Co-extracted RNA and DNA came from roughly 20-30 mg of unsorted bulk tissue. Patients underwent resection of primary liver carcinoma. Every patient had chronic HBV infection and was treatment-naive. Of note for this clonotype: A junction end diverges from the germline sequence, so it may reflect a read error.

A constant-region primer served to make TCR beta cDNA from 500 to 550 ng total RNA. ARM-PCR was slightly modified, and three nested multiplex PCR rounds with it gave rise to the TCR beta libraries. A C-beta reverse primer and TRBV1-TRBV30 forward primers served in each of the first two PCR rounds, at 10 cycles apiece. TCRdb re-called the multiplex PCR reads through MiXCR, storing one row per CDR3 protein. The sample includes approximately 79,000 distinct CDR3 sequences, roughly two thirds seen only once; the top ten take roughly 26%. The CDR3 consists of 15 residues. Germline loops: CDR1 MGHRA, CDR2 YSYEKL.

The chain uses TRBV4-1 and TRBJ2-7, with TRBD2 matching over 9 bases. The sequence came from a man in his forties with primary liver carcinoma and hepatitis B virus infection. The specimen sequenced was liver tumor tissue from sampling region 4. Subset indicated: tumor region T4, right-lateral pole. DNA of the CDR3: TGTACCAGTAGCCAAAAGGGACTAGCAAACTACGAGCAGTACTTC. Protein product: CTSSQKGLANYEQYF.